This entry describes one T cell receptor beta chain. The table came from immunoSEQ multiplex PCR; TCRdb's copy has only in-frame clones and leaves some out. The sample lists 150,000 to 200,000 clones; roughly 84% were seen once. The germline gives CDR1 SGHDT, CDR2 YYEEEE. V was clipped by 1 base and J by 5 bases, with 9 bases between them. CDR3 length: 13 residues. This sample is drawn from a study of blood T cell repertoires in COVID-19. The specimen sequenced was PBMCs or T cells enriched from blood (not recorded which). This receptor was taken from a woman aged 25 to 39 who had been exposed to COVID-19. This chain uses TRBV5-6 with TRBJ2-5, with D maybe TRBD2 (6 bases). CDR3 region: CASSLRLAETQYF. CDR3 bases: TGTGCCAGCAGCTTGCGGCTAGCGGAGACCCAGTACTTC. The whole variable domain, remainder taken from reference TRBV5-6 and TRBJ2-5, is DAGVTQSPTHLIKTRGQQVTLRCSPKSGHDTVSWYQQALGQGPQFIFQYYEEEERQRGNFPDRFSGHQFPNYSSELNVNALLLGDSALYLCASSLRLAETQYFGPGTRLLVL.